The subject of this entry is one TCR beta chain. The assay was immunoSEQ multiplex PCR, and TCRdb's table has in-frame clones only and misses some. The sample lists around 180,000 clones, just over 85% occurring once. The source of the sample is a study of control samples from healthy donors and cancer patients. The germline V gene has CDR1 LNHDA and CDR2 SQIVND (reference sequence). CDR3 length: 13 amino acids. V trimming: 9 bases; J trimming: 1 base; junction bases outside the gene matches: 1. V usage is TRBV19 and J usage is TRBJ2-2, with TRBD2 matching 8 bases. The specimen was blood. This TCR came from a woman in her twenties or thirties in good health. The CDR3 is CASTSGNTGELFF. The CDR3 bases are TGTGCCAGCACTAGCGGGAACACCGGGGAGCTGTTTTTT.